This T cell receptor beta chain comes out of a study of shared clonotypes between healthy human individuals. Germline V lookup: CDR1 SNHLY, CDR2 FYNNEI. This CDR3 is built from 11 residues. V was cut by 7 bases and J by 0 bases, with 3 bases left in between. Replicate PCRs for sorted subsets used roughly 200 ng DNA; this equaled tens of thousands of T cell genomes. Generated by immunoSEQ multiplex PCR, the TCRdb table keeps only in-frame clones and is missing some. Among more than 1,200,000 clones listed, approximately 98.5% were seen once. Study-wide findings and caveats: Shared across a few donors were 4% to 5% of the naive CD4 clonotypes. The four-donor shared clonotypes exceeded non-shared clonotypes in generation probability, with non-shared ones scoring lower. Inspection by rarefaction showed sorted-subset sequencing to be incomplete despite large depth.

Concerning this clone itself: Its antigen is undetermined. Other nucleotide sequences from this sample produce the same CDR3.

The TCR originated in a man aged 25 to 40 in good health. The sequenced material came from naive CD4+ T cells sorted from blood. Subset given: CD45RA+ positively selected. The chain links TRBV2 to TRBJ1-1; no definite D call. DNA for the CDR3: TGTGCCAGCACAGTGAACACTGAAGCTTTCTTT. Translation gives CASTVNTEAFF. Full variable domain (remainder filled in from reference TRBV2 and TRBJ1-1): EPEVTQTPSHQVTQMGQEVILRCVPISNHLYFYWYRQILGQKVEFLVSFYNNEISEKSEIFDDQFSVERPDGSNFTLKIRSTKLEDSAMYFCASTVNTEAFFGQGTRLTVV.